Listed below are T cell receptor beta chains from one sample, sequenced in a study of T cells in Graves' hyperthyroidism and ophthalmopathy. TCRdb re-derived calls from the multiplex PCR reads in MiXCR, one entry per CDR3 protein. The sample contains 550,000 to 700,000 distinct CDR3 sequences, under 60% of which appear only once. Sequenced material: peripheral blood or thyroid tissue (not recorded which). The receptor source for this set is an adult woman with Graves' disease, either hyperthyroidism or ophthalmopathy (not recorded which). Both conserved end residues are part of each CDR3. D genes are given only for firm matches. Rows give clone size only sometimes, using once, few, many, or a class for an expanded clone.

J gene,clone size,V gene,D gene,CDR3 DNA,CDR3 protein
TRBJ1-2,once,TRBV12-3/TRBV12-4,.,TGTGCCAGCAGACCCCCTGACAGCGAGAACTATGGCTACACCTTC,CASRPPDSENYGYTF
TRBJ1-3,.,TRBV2,TRBD1,TGTGCCAGCAAGGACAGGGCCCTCTCTGGAAACACCATATATTTT,CASKDRALSGNTIYF
TRBJ2-5,.,TRBV29-1,TRBD1,TGCAGCGGGGACAGCCCAAAGTTAGAGACCCAGTACTTC,CSGDSPKLETQYF
TRBJ1-2,.,TRBV7-2,TRBD1,TGTGCCAGCGTACCCCGCGGGACAGGGCCCTATGGCTACACCTTC,CASVPRGTGPYGYTF
TRBJ1-1,.,TRBV25-1,TRBD1,TGTGCCAGCGGGGACAGGGGTTACACTGAAGCTTTCTTT,CASGDRGYTEAFF
TRBJ2-2,.,TRBV7-9,.,TGTGCCAGCAGCTTGGTCTTTGAGAACACCGGGGAGCTGTTTTTT,CASSLVFENTGELFF
TRBJ1-3,.,TRBV7-2,TRBD1,TGTGCCAGCAGCTTCGGGACAGGGGTTGGAAACACCATATATTTT,CASSFGTGVGNTIYF
TRBJ1-1,many,TRBV7-9,.,TGTGCCAGCCCCAGCGTAGAGGGGAACACTGAAGCTTTCTTT,CASPSVEGNTEAFF
TRBJ1-6,once,TRBV27,.,TGTGCCAGCAGTTTGAGGGGCGCATCTGGATCACCCCTCCACTTT,CASSLRGASGSPLHF
TRBJ1-1,.,TRBV2,.,TGCGCCAGCCTACCGACTACCGATGACAGGACTGAAGCTTTCTTT,CASLPTTDDRTEAFF
TRBJ2-2,few,TRBV2,TRBD2,TGTGCCAGCAGTGCACTAGCGGGAGGCATTGGCGAGCTGTTTTTT,CASSALAGGIGELFF